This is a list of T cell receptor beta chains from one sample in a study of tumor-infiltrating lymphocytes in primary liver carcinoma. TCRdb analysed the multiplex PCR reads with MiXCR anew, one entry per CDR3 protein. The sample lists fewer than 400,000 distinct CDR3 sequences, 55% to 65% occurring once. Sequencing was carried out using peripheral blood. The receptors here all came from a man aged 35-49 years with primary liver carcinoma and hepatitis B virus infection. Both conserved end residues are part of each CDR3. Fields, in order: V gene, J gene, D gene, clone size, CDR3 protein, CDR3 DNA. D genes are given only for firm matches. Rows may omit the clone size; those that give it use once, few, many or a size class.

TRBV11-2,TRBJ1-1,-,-,CANSWERGEAFF,TGTGCCAACAGCTGGGAAAGGGGCGAAGCTTTCTTT
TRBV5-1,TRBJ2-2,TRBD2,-,CTSSQRTSGSPGELFF,TGCACCAGCAGCCAGAGGACTAGCGGGAGCCCCGGGGAGCTGTTTTTT
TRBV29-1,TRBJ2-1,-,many,CSVGDEQFF,TGCAGCGTCGGGGATGAGCAGTTCTTC
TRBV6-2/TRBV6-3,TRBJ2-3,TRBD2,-,CASNYLAVGPTDTQYF,TGTGCCAGCAATTACCTAGCGGTAGGGCCGACAGATACGCAGTATTTT
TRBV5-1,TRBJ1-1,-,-,CASCPRGDGTEAFF,TGCGCCAGCTGCCCCCGCGGGGACGGCACTGAAGCTTTCTTT
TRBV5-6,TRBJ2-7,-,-,CASGRGQYYEQYF,TGTGCCAGTGGCCGCGGACAGTACTACGAGCAGTACTTC
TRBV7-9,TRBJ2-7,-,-,CASSFGQVFYEQYF,TGTGCCAGCAGCTTCGGCCAGGTTTTCTACGAGCAGTACTTC
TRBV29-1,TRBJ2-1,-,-,CSVGTSWSRHEQFF,TGCAGCGTAGGGACCAGCTGGAGTAGGCATGAGCAGTTCTTC
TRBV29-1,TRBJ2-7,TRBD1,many,CSASGTGAEQYF,TGCAGCGCGAGCGGAACAGGGGCCGAGCAGTACTTC
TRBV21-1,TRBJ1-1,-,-,CASSKEGPGGLIAEAFF,TGTGCCAGCAGCAAAGAGGGGCCAGGGGGTTTAATCGCTGAAGCTTTCTTT
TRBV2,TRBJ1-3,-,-,CATRDRGNTIYF,TGTGCCACCAGGGACCGCGGAAACACCATATATTTT
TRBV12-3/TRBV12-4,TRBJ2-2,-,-,CASSKGSPGELFF,TGTGCCAGTAGTAAGGGGTCCCCCGGGGAGCTGTTTTTT
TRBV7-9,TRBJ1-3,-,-,CGGAGDGGGNTIYF,TGTGGAGGAGCAGGCGATGGTGGGGGAAACACCATATATTTT
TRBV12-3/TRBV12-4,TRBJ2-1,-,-,CASSPKGRAHQEEQFF,TGTGCCAGCAGCCCAAAGGGAAGGGCGCACCAGGAAGAGCAGTTCTTC
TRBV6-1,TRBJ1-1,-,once,CASSPNTEASF,TGTGCCAGCAGCCCGAACACTGAAGCTTCCTTT
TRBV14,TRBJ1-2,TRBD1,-,CASSQGEGAIYVYTF,TGTGCCAGCAGCCAAGGGGAGGGGGCGATCTATGTCTACACCTTC